Below, 4 T cell receptor beta chains from the same sample are listed, as sequenced in a study of T cell repertoires in aging, cancer and after chemotherapy. Peripheral blood genomic DNA, not sorted cells or RNA, was the template. A mixed TRB-A/B primer pool amplified rearranged TRB by multiplex touch-down PCR. MiXCR, run by TCRdb on the multiplex PCR reads, gives a single entry per CDR3 protein. Here the sample spans about 12,000 distinct CDR3 sequences, less than 30% being singletons. The specimen was blood. The receptors were sampled from a human donor with a blood cancer.

The chain employs TRBV20-1 and TRBJ2-1; D is perhaps TRBD1 (6 bases). The CDR3 has 13 amino acids. The germline gives CDR1 DFQATT, CDR2 SNEGSKA (reference sequence). CDR3 region: CRLLGAPYNEQFF. CDR3 bases: TGCAGGCTATTGGGGGCACCCTACAATGAGCAGTTCTTC.

V usage is TRBV7-9 and J usage is TRBJ2-2; D unclear. Trimming took 3 bases from V and 3 from J, leaving 8 bases between them. Germline CDR1 is SEHNR and CDR2 is FQNEAQ (reference sequence). The CDR3 loop spans 14 amino acids. This CDR3 reads CASSFSAHTGELFF. For the CDR3, the DNA is TGTGCCAGCAGCTTCTCCGCGCACACCGGGGAGCTGTTTTTT.

In this sample, this clonotype is medium-sized. The genes are TRBV30 and TRBJ2-3; D tentatively reads TRBD1 or TRBD2 (5 bases each). V lost 3 bases and J 6 bases, leaving 13 bases between the germline ends. Germline loops: CDR1 GTSNPN, CDR2 SVGIG (reference sequence). The CDR3 totals 13 residues. The chain's CDR3 is CAWRTGLFDTQYF. In DNA form, the CDR3 reads TGTGCCTGGAGGACGGGGCTTTTCGATACGCAGTATTTT.

This clonotype has a handful of counts. The genes are TRBV27 and TRBJ2-3; D remains ambiguous. V gave up 5 bases and J gave up 3 bases, with 9 bases separating them. Germline CDR1 MNHEY, CDR2 SMNVEV (reference sequence). The CDR3 is 13 residues long. CDR3 DNA: TGTGCCAGCAGTCTGACAAAAACAGATACGCAGTATTTT. Its translation is CASSLTKTDTQYF.